This paragraph reports one T cell receptor (beta chain). The specificity of this receptor is unknown. No base-level quality is on record; no much larger clone is a single base apart. Each PCR received spiked-in synthetic TCR analog templates so that absolute template abundance could be estimated from read counts. The immunoSEQ assay used bias-controlled V and J gene primers to amplify TCRbeta CDR3 regions from genomic DNA. Sequencing of rearranged TCRbeta segments was performed at approximately 20X coverage. As for the authors' bioinformatics: Sequencing errors were corrected by clustering, and CDR3s were annotated against IMGT so that V, D and J genes could be assigned. Only productive TCRbeta rearrangements were used in downstream analyses, excluding out-of-frame or stop-codon sequences. Clonality was computed as one minus Shannon entropy normalized by the log of the number of unique productive sequences. Fisher's exact test with Benjamini-Hochberg correction, at a threshold of adjusted p below 0.01, was used to find clones that differed between time points or between blood and tumor. TCRdb re-hosts the immuneACCESS table, in-frame sequences only. Its copies lack some clones; in the studies checked, an unresolved V gene accounts for under half of them, and the cause for the rest is not known. D and trimming were read from the DNA, whereas the V and J calls and clone size are those reported in that table. The sample profile shows 130,000 or so clones; 65% to 85% of them were found once. The ten largest account for roughly 3.2% of the sample.

The label giving this sample's time point can be read as: pretreatment peripheral blood. A cohort of about 30 patients with locally advanced or metastatic urothelial carcinoma, treated at Memorial Sloan Kettering on a trial protocol, was included. Peripheral blood mononuclear cells were collected from each patient pretreatment and during treatment, giving between 1 and 8 total time points per patient. The Qiagen DNeasy Blood extraction kit was used to purify genomic DNA from total PBMCs and from tumor samples. PBMCs were collected pretreatment and during treatment, and were isolated and stored as previously described. These data belong to a study of PD-L1 blockade in urothelial cancer (dated 2017 in TCRdb). In the study overall: Every patient began therapy in 2014 and was given atezolizumab 1,200 mg intravenously every 3 weeks. TCR sequencing covered pretreatment tumor samples and matched, serially collected peripheral blood taken before and after atezolizumab treatment. In the same patients, whole exome sequencing and RNA sequencing of pretreatment tumors were performed in addition to TCR sequencing. Durable clinical benefit was defined as progression-free survival longer than 6 months, and TCR features were also tested against progression-free and overall survival. About 85% of the roughly 30 patients were males with bladder-origin urothelial cancer, and about 65% of the 29 reported a prior smoking history. Some 30 patients had pretreatment blood TCR-seq, roughly 24 had at least one posttreatment blood collection, and roughly 24 had tumor TCR-seq. Blood samples yielded a median of roughly 140,000 T cells and roughly 80,000 unique TCRs, with median clonality approximately 0.08. Patients had an ECOG performance status of 0 or 1 and had received between 0 and 3 prior chemotherapy regimens. The study, an exploratory multi-omic analysis, examined somatic, immune and clinical correlates of response to PD-L1 blockade with atezolizumab in urothelial cancer. Durable clinical benefit was achieved by nine patients and was not achieved by 20 patients. Blood samples were analyzed at two time points: 3 weeks after treatment start (second dose) and 6 weeks after treatment start.

After removal of 2 bases from V and 5 bases from J, the junction retains 10 bases not matched to a gene. Counted from cysteine to phenylalanine, this CDR3 has 16 amino acids. The kept DNA is CDR3 alone, 48 bases in frame from the first base. Based on the germline V gene, the CDR1 and CDR2 sequences are MDHEN and SYDVKM. Study-wide conclusions, independent of this receptor: Among patients with durable benefit, tumor-associated TCR clones showed greater expansion in peripheral blood 3 weeks after treatment started (n = 22, p = 0.022). Small sample size (n ≈ 29) and many exploratory analyses mean the results are intended to be hypothesis-generating. Improved progression-free and overall survival was associated with having pretreatment peripheral blood TCR clonality below the median.

Recombination joined TRBV28 with TRBJ2-3; 7 central bases correspond to TRBD2. Sequencing used PBMCs, obtained around atezolizumab (anti-PD-L1) treatment. The origin of this receptor is a man between 45 and 60 years old with urothelial cancer. The CDR3 is CASSLSLRENVDTQYF. The DNA is as follows: TGTGCCAGCAGTTTAAGTTTGCGGGAGAATGTAGATACGCAGTATTTT.